This T cell receptor beta chain is drawn from a study of T cell repertoires in aging, cancer and after chemotherapy. A word on this clonotype: Its antigen is not identified.

Trimming took 6 bases from V and 3 from J, leaving 8 bases between them. The germline V gene has CDR1 MNHEY and CDR2 SVGAGI. The CDR3 is 12 residues long. Notes on the study in general: The repertoire data cannot show anything about immunological memory following chemotherapy. Age-matched healthy donors had significantly more diverse, less clonal blood TCR repertoires than untreated cancer patients. In each cancer cohort, median generation probability increased across chemotherapy, suggesting thymic output rebounded.

Amplification of TCR beta used genomic DNA extracted from peripheral blood. TRB rearrangements spanning V, D and J were amplified using mixed TRB-A/B primers. In TCRdb, the multiplex PCR reads were re-called with MiXCR into one record per CDR3 protein. The profile shows 10,000 to 15,000 distinct CDR3 sequences, roughly a third of them singletons. This sequence originates from a human donor in good health. The donor label of this sample is uncertain. The chain recombines TRBV6-5 with TRBJ1-1; D is possibly TRBD1 (5 bases). Sequenced input: blood. The CDR3 sequence: CASRRGYTEAFF. CDR3 coding DNA: TGTGCCAGCAGACGGGGCTACACTGAAGCTTTCTTT.